The T cell receptor beta chain described here comes from a study of PD-1 blockade in mismatch repair-deficient tumors. Across the whole study: Patients had more than ten mismatch repair-deficient cancer types, all previously treated and progressing.

PCR or immunohistochemistry showed mismatch repair deficiency in every enrolled patient. Three pembrolizumab responders had their TCRs sequenced. Concerning this clone: Its antigen is still unknown.

Study results and caveats: Tumor-resident clones, often undetectable pretreatment in blood, expanded then contracted after pembrolizumab.

This CDR3 comprises 14 residues. Germline-derived CDR1 and CDR2 are SGHVS and FQNEAQ. Deletions cut 3 bases from V and 2 bases from J, with 9 bases between. Measured with immunoSEQ multiplex PCR; TCRdb has only the in-frame clones, and not every one. The sample yields 45,000 to 55,000 clones, over 75% seen once. This sequence was found in an adult with mismatch repair-deficient cancer. The specimen comprised peripheral blood, sampled approximately 18 weeks after starting pembrolizumab. The rearrangement uses TRBV7-8 and TRBJ2-3; D remains ambiguous. For the CDR3, the DNA is TGTGCCAGCAGCTTTGGTTACTCCACAGATACGCAGTATTTT. Translated, it gives CASSFGYSTDTQYF.